This TCR beta chain was captured by sequencing in a study of T cells in Graves' hyperthyroidism and ophthalmopathy. Study-wide points: Most clonotypes expanded in the thyroid (above 0.001) were also present in blood.

This clonotype showed up just a few times. Antigen: not known. From germline, CDR1 is LNHDA and CDR2 SQIVND (reference sequence). The germline V and J ends were trimmed by 6 bases and 6 bases, with 15 bases remaining between them. This CDR3 contains 13 residues. Amplified TCR beta CDR3 regions came from RNA transcripts. With the HTBI primer set, the TCR CDR3 went through a first round of RT-PCR. TCRdb fed the multiplex PCR reads into MiXCR, producing one record per CDR3 protein. The sample shows about 600,000 distinct CDR3 sequences, approximately 15% of them seen only once. PBMCs were collected from an approximately 9.3 ml volume of fresh peripheral blood.

This sequence originates from a woman between 18 and 29 years old with Graves' ophthalmopathy. Sequencing was performed on blood. The genes are TRBV19 and TRBJ2-7, with D tentatively TRBD1 (6 bases). The CDR3 coding sequence is TGTGCCAGTAGGAGCGGACAGCTGGGCGAGCAGTACTTC. It translates to CASRSGQLGEQYF.